This is a list of T cell receptor beta chains from one sample in a study of patients and donors after allogeneic stem cell transplantation. TCRdb recomputed calls from the RT-PCR reads with MiXCR, one row per CDR3 protein. The data show about 410,000 distinct CDR3 sequences, around 16% seen once. The source material was blood, either unsorted or a sorted T cell fraction (not recorded which). These receptors were collected from a human donor who was either an allogeneic HSCT recipient or a stem cell or donor lymphocyte infusion donor (not recorded which). It is not recorded whose cells these are; they may come from a transplant donor. The CDR3 runs from the conserved cysteine through the conserved F or W. The D gene is left open where the match is weak. Size values are once, few and many counts, or a class for expanded clones, and some rows have none.

clone_size d_call j_call v_call cdr3_aa cdr3_nt
few - TRBJ2-2 TRBV11-2 CASSPRVLGPGELFF TGTGCCAGCAGCCCCCGCGTGCTGGGGCCCGGGGAGCTGTTTTTT
- TRBD1 TRBJ2-2 TRBV6-1 CASTRDRVMLGELFF TGTGCCAGCACCAGGGACAGGGTGATGCTCGGGGAGCTGTTTTTT
- - TRBJ2-7 TRBV9 CASSVAMGEQYF TGTGCCAGCAGCGTAGCCATGGGCGAGCAGTACTTC
once TRBD2 TRBJ2-7 TRBV20-1 CSATSGVRAGQYF TGCAGTGCTACCAGCGGGGTGAGAGCCGGGCAGTACTTC
- TRBD2 TRBJ2-3 TRBV7-2 CASSPFGTSGGAGTQYF TGTGCCAGCAGCCCCTTCGGGACTAGCGGGGGGGCAGGTACGCAGTATTTT
- - TRBJ1-5 TRBV20-1 CSATDRSNQPQHF TGCAGTGCTACTGACAGGAGCAATCAGCCCCAGCATTTT
- - TRBJ2-7 TRBV30 CAWSVGRTRSYEQYF TGTGCCTGGAGTGTCGGCAGGACCCGTTCCTACGAGCAGTACTTC
- - TRBJ1-1 TRBV29-1 CSVGEDPNTEAFF TGCAGCGTTGGAGAGGACCCGAACACTGAAGCTTTCTTT
- TRBD1 TRBJ2-2 TRBV4-1 CASSPMTGSNTGELFF TGCGCCAGCAGCCCTATGACAGGGTCGAACACCGGGGAGCTGTTTTTT
few - TRBJ2-5 TRBV20-1 CSARRGEGERETQYF TGCAGTGCCCGGAGGGGCGAGGGGGAGAGGGAGACCCAGTACTTC
- - TRBJ1-1 TRBV2 CASSEDVNTEAFF TGTGCCAGCAGTGAAGACGTGAACACTGAAGCTTTCTTT
- TRBD1 TRBJ1-4 TRBV18 CASSPDRARNEKLFF TGTGCCAGCTCGCCAGACAGGGCCCGTAATGAAAAACTGTTTTTT
many - TRBJ2-2 TRBV4-2 CASSQDWLSNTGELFF TGTGCCAGCAGCCAAGATTGGCTATCGAACACCGGGGAGCTGTTTTTT
few - TRBJ1-6 TRBV18 CASSPIRLTLHF TGTGCCAGCTCACCCATACGTCTAACCCTCCACTTT
- - TRBJ2-7 TRBV7-6 CASSLAGNHHEQYF TGTGCCAGCAGCTTAGCCGGGAACCACCACGAGCAGTACTTC
- - TRBJ2-7 TRBV6-2/TRBV6-3 CASSYLQTYEQYF TGTGCCAGCAGTTACTTGCAAACCTACGAGCAGTACTTC
few TRBD2 TRBJ2-7 TRBV20-1 CSAGTLAGPYEQYF TGCAGTGCCGGGACACTAGCGGGGCCTTACGAGCAGTACTTC
- TRBD1 TRBJ2-1 TRBV24-1 CATSVQDRGLLAEQFF TGTGCCACCAGTGTTCAGGACAGGGGGTTGCTCGCTGAGCAGTTCTTC
- TRBD1 TRBJ1-5 TRBV27 CASSLGTGQPQHF TGTGCCAGCAGTTTAGGGACAGGTCAGCCCCAGCATTTT
- TRBD1 TRBJ2-1 TRBV6-1 CASSPDRGIFNEQFF TGTGCCAGCAGTCCGGACAGGGGTATATTCAATGAGCAGTTCTTC
- TRBD2 TRBJ2-7 TRBV7-9 CASSLSAGGLYEQYF TGTGCCAGCAGCCTCAGCGCGGGGGGGCTGTACGAGCAGTACTTC
once TRBD2 TRBJ2-3 TRBV6-1 CACRRAGTSESDTQYF TGTGCCTGCAGGCGAGCCGGGACTAGCGAGTCAGATACGCAGTATTTT
- - TRBJ1-1 TRBV7-9 CASSLLGFPSNTEAFF TGTGCCAGCAGCTTATTGGGCTTCCCTTCGAATACTGAAGCTTTCTTT
- TRBD2 TRBJ2-1 TRBV7-9 CASSSRPSGGYNEQFF TGTGCCAGCAGCTCGCGCCCTAGCGGGGGATACAATGAGCAGTTCTTC
many - TRBJ1-4 TRBV4-1 CASSQAGGLATNEKLFF TGCGCCAGCAGCCAAGCGGGGGGGCTCGCAACTAATGAAAAACTGTTTTTT
- TRBD1 TRBJ2-2 TRBV5-1 CASSKRDSNTGELFF TGCGCCAGCAGCAAGAGGGACAGTAACACCGGGGAGCTGTTTTTT
few TRBD1 TRBJ1-1 TRBV7-2 CASSLGTGFWNTEAFF TGTGCCAGCAGCCTCGGGACAGGGTTTTGGAACACTGAAGCTTTCTTT
- - TRBJ2-1 TRBV2 CASSLRTVYNEQFF TGTGCCAGCAGCCTGAGGACAGTCTACAATGAGCAGTTCTTC
- - TRBJ2-5 TRBV3-1 CASSRRTDQETQYF TGTGCCAGCAGCCGAAGGACGGACCAAGAGACCCAGTACTTC
- TRBD2 TRBJ2-1 TRBV4-2 CASSQEVPSGIGNEQFF TGTGCCAGCAGCCAGGAGGTCCCTAGCGGGATTGGGAATGAGCAGTTCTTC
few - TRBJ2-1 TRBV11-3 CASSPGPLSNEQFF TGTGCCAGCAGCCCCGGCCCCCTTAGCAATGAGCAGTTCTTC
- - TRBJ2-2 TRBV28 CASRMQFPGELFF TGTGCCAGCAGAATGCAGTTTCCCGGGGAGCTGTTTTTT
few - TRBJ2-1 TRBV6-1 CASGDIREQFF TGTGCCAGCGGAGATATCAGGGAGCAGTTCTTC
- - TRBJ1-4 TRBV5-4 CASSSRGLGEKLFF TGTGCCAGCAGCTCGAGGGGACTTGGTGAAAAACTGTTTTTT
few - TRBJ1-5 TRBV2 CATSRWGGNQPQHF TGTGCCACCAGTAGGTGGGGGGGCAATCAGCCCCAGCATTTT